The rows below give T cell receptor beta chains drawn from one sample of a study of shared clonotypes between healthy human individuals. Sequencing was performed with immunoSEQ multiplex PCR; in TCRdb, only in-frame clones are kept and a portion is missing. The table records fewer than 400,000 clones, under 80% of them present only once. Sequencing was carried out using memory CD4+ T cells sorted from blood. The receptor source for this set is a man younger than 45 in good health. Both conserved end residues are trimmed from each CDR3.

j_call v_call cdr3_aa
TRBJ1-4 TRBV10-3 ATSKRTGEGWTLF
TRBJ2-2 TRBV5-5 ASSLAGPTGELF
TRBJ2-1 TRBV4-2 ASSQDRGSSGSNEQF
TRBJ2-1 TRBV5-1 ASSSGAGWGNYNEQF
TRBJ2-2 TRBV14 ASSPKGKGLGELF
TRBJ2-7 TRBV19 ASSISGLAESYEQY
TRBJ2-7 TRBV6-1 ASSEVGTANYEQY
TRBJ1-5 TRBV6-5 ATSSIGGNQPQH
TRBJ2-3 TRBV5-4 ASSLDSDTQY
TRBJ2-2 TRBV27 ASKPTQGTGELF
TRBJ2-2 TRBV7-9 ASRRQDRGTGELF
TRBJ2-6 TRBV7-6 ASNGKTGTGANVLT
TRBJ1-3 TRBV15 ATSRDYTSGATIY
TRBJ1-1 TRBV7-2 ASSGGEAF